Below, 7 T cell receptor beta chains from the same sample are listed, as sequenced in a study of CD4 T cells in lung cancer. Lymphocytes from about 6-12 tumor fragments were cultured for approximately 37 days with roughly 5,400 U/mL IL2. Clones were sequenced by immunoSEQ multiplex PCR, and TCRdb holds only the in-frame ones, with some missing. The data show over 950 clones, 57% seen once. No antigen has been identified for these receptors. Source material: cultured cells derived from lung. The receptors originated from a woman in her fifties or sixties with non-small cell lung cancer.

This clone is medium-sized (0.01 to 0.1%) in the sample. This chain connects TRBV6-1 to TRBJ2-1; the match to TRBD1 covers 7 bases. CDR3 length: 11 residues. Germline V CDR1 and CDR2: MNHNS, SASEGT. Unmatched junction bases numbered 6, after V lost 4 bases and J lost 15 bases. CDR3 sequence: CASSGTGFWFF. CDR3 DNA: TGTGCCAGCAGTGGGACAGGATTTTGGTTCTTC.

This clone was seen once. The chain carries TRBV9 and TRBJ1-2; 7 bases match TRBD1. This CDR3 is 16 amino acids long. Germline V lookup: CDR1 SGDLS, CDR2 YYNGEE. The junction had 10 bases not matched to a gene; V was cut back by 2 bases and J by 3 bases. The CDR3 sequence is CASSVTTGQYDYGYTF. As DNA, the CDR3 is TGTGCCAGCAGCGTTACGACAGGGCAATACGACTATGGCTACACCTTC.

The chain employs TRBV5-6 and TRBJ2-7; 13 bases map to TRBD2. The CDR3 extends over 18 amino acids. The germline CDR1 and CDR2 sequences are SGHDT and YYEEEE. Losses at the gene ends were 4 bases for V and 0 bases for J; bases not matched to a gene: 10. CDR3 bases: TGTGCCAGCAGCAGACCGGGACTAGCGGGGCCGAGCTCCTACGAGCAGTACTTC. Translating gives CASSRPGLAGPSSYEQYF. The full variable domain, completed using reference TRBV5-6 and TRBJ2-7, is DAGVTQSPTHLIKTRGQQVTLRCSPKSGHDTVSWYQQALGQGPQFIFQYYEEEERQRGNFPDRFSGHQFPNYSSELNVNALLLGDSALYLCASSRPGLAGPSSYEQYFGPGTRLTVT.

A few counts support this clone. The rearrangement joins TRBV2 to TRBJ1-4, with D perhaps TRBD1 (6 bases). The CDR3 sequence is 15 residues long. The germline CDR1 and CDR2 sequences are SNHLY and FYNNEI. Trimming pared 4 bases from V and 5 bases from J, leaving 14 bases between. The CDR3 is CASSAAGQSNEKLFF. The CDR3 region has the DNA TGTGCCAGCAGTGCGGCCGGACAGTCAAATGAAAAACTGTTTTTT.

This clone ranks as hyperexpanded. This rearrangement joins TRBV7-9 to TRBJ1-6; D is unclear. Per germline, CDR1 SEHNR and CDR2 FQNEAQ (reference sequence). V lost 1 base and J 7 bases, leaving 8 bases between the germline ends. The CDR3 spans 14 residues. The CDR3 loop is CASSLDAINSPLHF. The CDR3 coding sequence is TGTGCCAGCAGCTTAGACGCGATAAATTCACCCCTCCACTTT.

The chain employs TRBV7-8 and TRBJ1-1; D not resolved. V gave up 4 bases and J gave up 3 bases, with 9 bases separating them. Germline V gene sequence: CDR1 SGHVS, CDR2 FQNEAQ. The CDR3 extends over 13 amino acids. The CDR3 region is CASSWERDTEAFF. The CDR3 DNA is TGTGCCAGCAGCTGGGAGAGGGACACTGAAGCTTTCTTT. Drawing the rest from reference TRBV7-8 and TRBJ1-1, the complete variable domain is GAGVSQSPRYKVAKRGQDVALRCDPISGHVSLFWYQQALGQGPEFLTYFQNEAQLDKSGLPSDRFFAERPEGSVSTLKIQRTQQEDSAVYLCASSWERDTEAFFGQGTRLTVV.

This chain uses TRBV30 with TRBJ1-6; D gene uncertain. Germline CDR1 is GTSNPN and CDR2 is SVGIG (reference sequence). This CDR3 is built from 15 residues. The V end lost 2 bases, the J end lost 10 bases, and 18 bases lay between the germline ends. This CDR3 is CAWSLGLGASSPLHF. In DNA form, the CDR3 reads TGTGCCTGGAGTCTCGGACTCGGCGCTAGCTCACCCCTCCACTTT.